The sequence of this TCR beta chain was determined in a study of T-cell reconstitution after alpha-beta-depleted transplantation in children. Study-level points and caveats: Several hundred graft clones that had expanded were reportedly the source of alpha-beta T cells about two months after transplant. It was newly produced T cells that mostly accounted for T-cell counts and diversity one year after transplant.

Comments on this clonotype: Antigen: not known.

Unique molecular identifiers were built into the TCRbeta library. TCRdb fed the PCR reads into MiXCR, producing one record per CDR3 protein. In the table there are hundreds of thousands of distinct CDR3 sequences, 10% to 15% of which are singletons. The sequence was obtained from a male patient younger than 18 who had a stem cell transplant for acute myeloid leukemia, so the T cells may come from the graft donor. The sequences come from PBMCs, mostly from graft donor cells, collected 360 days after TCRalphabeta/CD19-depleted stem cell transplant.

The CDR3 sequence: CSVLAVSYNEQFF. In nucleotides, the CDR3 is TGCAGCGTGCTAGCGGTTTCCTACAATGAGCAGTTCTTC. The chain recombines TRBV29-1 with TRBJ2-1; 7 nucleotides line up with TRBD2. With V trimmed by 6 bases and J by 1 base, 3 bases remained unmatched. Germline CDR1 reads SQVTM; CDR2 reads ANQGSEA. The CDR3 contains 13 residues.